A single sample gave rise to the 10 T cell receptor beta chains below, sequenced in a study of blood T cells in healthy people across ages. The authors ran a second PCR of about 7 to 11 cycles using a sample-barcoded 5' primer and a J-beta primer mix. TCRdb called the 5' RACE reads again in MiXCR, with one record for every CDR3 protein. The data hold hundreds of thousands of distinct CDR3 sequences, with around 25% observed a single time. These data were also reused for a study on T cells of mothers and their children.

Sequencing input: blood. The source is a boy aged 10-17 years in good health.

The gene calls are TRBV20-1 and TRBJ2-7, with 14 positions matching TRBD2. Trimming took 0 bases from V and 7 from J; bases not matched to a gene: 11. This CDR3 is 17 amino acids long. CDR1 and CDR2 (germline): DFQATT, SNEGSKA (reference sequence). CDR3 bases: TGCAGTGCTAGAGATCCGACTAGCGGGGGGGGGCTGGGGGAGCAGTACTTC. This sequence encodes CSARDPTSGGGLGEQYF.

This chain uses TRBV4-3 with TRBJ2-1, with D uncertain. V gave up 2 bases and J gave up 8 bases, with 10 bases separating them. Germline loops: CDR1 LGHNA, CDR2 YSLEER. The CDR3 is made up of 13 amino acids. The CDR3 reads CASSQWHADEQFF. In nucleotides, the CDR3 is TGCGCCAGCAGCCAATGGCATGCCGATGAGCAGTTCTTC.

This clonotype showed up just a few times. The CDR3 here is CASSYISRDRGRFREQYF. The CDR3 coding sequence is TGTGCCAGCAGTTACATCTCCCGGGACAGGGGCCGGTTTCGCGAGCAGTACTTC. The genes are TRBV28 and TRBJ2-7; 10 bases are shared with TRBD1. The junction had 18 bases not matched to a gene; V was cut back by 4 bases and J by 6 bases. Per germline, CDR1 MDHEN and CDR2 SYDVKM. This CDR3 is 18 amino acids long.

The V call is TRBV7-8, the J call TRBJ2-7, with 7 bases lining up with TRBD1. Germline CDR1 reads SGHVS; CDR2 reads FQNEAQ. The CDR3 is 16 amino acids. The ends lost 5 bases at V and 3 bases at J; junction bases unmatched: 13. This CDR3 reads CASSPLVGGQDYEQYF. CDR3 nucleotides: TGTGCCAGCAGCCCGCTGGTAGGGGGCCAGGACTACGAGCAGTACTTC.

This clonotype was recorded a few times. The V gene is TRBV5-1, the J gene TRBJ2-5, with 12 bases fitting TRBD2. Germline CDR1 reads SGHRS; CDR2 reads YFSETQ. Trimming at V came to 2 bases and at J to 5 bases, leaving 7 bases not matched to a gene. CDR3 size: 16 residues. The CDR3, as DNA: TGCGCCAGCAGCTTTGAACTAGCGGGGGGAGCGGAGACCCAGTACTTC. Its protein product is CASSFELAGGAETQYF.

Only one count was recorded for this clonotype. V usage is TRBV5-6 and J usage is TRBJ2-1; the D call may be TRBD1 or TRBD2 (6 bases each). Trimming took off 4 bases at V and 7 bases at J, with 18 bases between the two ends. CDR1 and CDR2 from the germline V gene are SGHDT and YYEEEE. This CDR3 contains 15 residues. The CDR3 bases are TGTGCCAGCAGCATCAGTTGGGGGGCCTTTAATGAGCAGTTCTTC. Amino acid sequence: CASSISWGAFNEQFF.

The V and J genes are TRBV29-1 and TRBJ1-2, with TRBD1 matching 8 bases. The CDR3 loop spans 13 amino acids. Per the germline V gene, CDR1 is SQVTM and CDR2 is ANQGSEA. V shed 8 bases, J shed 1 base, and the junction held 6 bases outside the gene matches. The CDR3 is CSILTGDNYGYTF. The CDR3 nucleotides are TGCAGCATACTGACAGGGGATAACTATGGCTACACCTTC.

This clonotype was counted a few times. The chain couples TRBV7-2 to TRBJ2-3, with D perhaps matching TRBD2 (5 bases). Per germline, CDR1 SGHTA and CDR2 FQGNSA. V dropped 5 bases and J dropped 0 bases, with 21 bases sitting between them. The CDR3 runs 18 residues. In nucleotides, the CDR3 is TGTGCCAGCAGCCTGCCTTTGTCGGGGTATTCTAGCACAGATACGCAGTATTTT. This encodes CASSLPLSGYSSTDTQYF.

This clonotype was recorded a few times. The CDR3, as DNA: TGCGCCAGCAGCTTTGCGGCCCTACCCAACGAGCAGTACTTC. Translation gives CASSFAALPNEQYF. V is TRBV5-1 and J is TRBJ2-7; D gene uncertain. Trimming shortened V by 2 bases and J by 5 bases, and 14 bases separated the two germline ends. Germline assignment: CDR1 SGHRS and CDR2 YFSETQ. CDR3 length: 14 residues.

Concerning this clonotype itself: One junction end disagrees with the germline gene, perhaps due to a read error. The rearrangement joins TRBV7-7 to TRBJ1-3; D not certain. CDR3 length: 17 amino acids. Germline CDR1 reads SSHAT; CDR2 reads FNYEAQ (reference sequence). CDR3 nucleotide sequence: TGTGCTAGCAGCTCGACACCTGGAGTATCCTCTGGAAACACCATATATTTT. Amino acid sequence: CASSSTPGVSSGNTIYF.